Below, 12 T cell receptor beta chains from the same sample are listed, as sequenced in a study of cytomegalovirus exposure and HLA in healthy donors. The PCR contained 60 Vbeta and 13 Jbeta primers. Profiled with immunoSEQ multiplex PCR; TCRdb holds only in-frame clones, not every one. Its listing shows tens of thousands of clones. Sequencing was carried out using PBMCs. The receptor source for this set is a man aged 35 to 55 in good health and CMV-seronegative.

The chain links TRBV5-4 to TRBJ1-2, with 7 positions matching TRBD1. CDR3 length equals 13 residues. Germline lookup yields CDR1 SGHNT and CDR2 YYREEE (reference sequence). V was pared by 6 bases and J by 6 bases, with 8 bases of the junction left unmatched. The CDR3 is CASNMQGVDGYTF. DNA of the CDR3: TGTGCCAGCAACATGCAGGGGGTAGATGGCTACACCTTC.

In DNA form, the CDR3 reads TGTGCCAGCATTATCTCGGGACAGGGGGGAGATACGCAGTATTTT. Amino acid sequence: CASIISGQGGDTQYF. The V and J genes are TRBV6-1 and TRBJ2-3, with 11 bases that match TRBD1. Per the germline V gene, CDR1 is MNHNS and CDR2 is SASEGT. The CDR3 has 15 residues. The J segment lost 5 bases and the V segment lost 7 bases, leaving 8 bases of the junction unmatched.

CDR3 sequence reads: CASSLTSRDYNEQFF. The DNA of the CDR3 is TGTGCCAGCAGCTTAACTAGCAGAGACTACAATGAGCAGTTCTTC. This rearrangement joins TRBV7-2 to TRBJ2-1; possibly TRBD2 for D (6 bases). V shed 2 bases and J shed 3 bases, with 11 bases lying between them. The CDR3 extends over 15 amino acids. Germline V gene data show CDR1 as SGHTA and CDR2 as FQGNSA.

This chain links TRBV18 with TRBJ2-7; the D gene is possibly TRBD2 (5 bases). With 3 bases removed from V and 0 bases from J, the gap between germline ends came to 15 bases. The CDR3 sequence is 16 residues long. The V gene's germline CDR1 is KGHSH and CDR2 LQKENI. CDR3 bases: TGTGCCAGCTCACCCCCGGGGATGGGGAGCTCCTACGAGCAGTACTTC. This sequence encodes CASSPPGMGSSYEQYF.

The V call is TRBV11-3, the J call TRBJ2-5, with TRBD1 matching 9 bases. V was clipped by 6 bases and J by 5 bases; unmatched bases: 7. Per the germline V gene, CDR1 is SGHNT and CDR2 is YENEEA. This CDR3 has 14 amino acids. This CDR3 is CASRHTGGEETQYF. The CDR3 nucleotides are TGTGCCAGCAGACATACAGGGGGCGAGGAGACCCAGTACTTC.

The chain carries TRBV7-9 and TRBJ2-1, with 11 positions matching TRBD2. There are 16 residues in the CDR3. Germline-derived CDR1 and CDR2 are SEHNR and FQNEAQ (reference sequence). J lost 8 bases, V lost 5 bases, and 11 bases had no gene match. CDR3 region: CASSPIVAGGGHEQFF. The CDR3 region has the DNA TGTGCCAGCAGCCCCATAGTAGCGGGAGGGGGCCATGAGCAGTTCTTC.

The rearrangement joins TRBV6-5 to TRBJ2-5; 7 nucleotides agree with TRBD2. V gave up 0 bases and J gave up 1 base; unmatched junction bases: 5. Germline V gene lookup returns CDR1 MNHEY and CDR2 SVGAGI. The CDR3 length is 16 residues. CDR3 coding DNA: TGTGCCAGCAGTTACTCCCCCCTAGCGGCCCAAGAGACCCAGTACTTC. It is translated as CASSYSPLAAQETQYF.

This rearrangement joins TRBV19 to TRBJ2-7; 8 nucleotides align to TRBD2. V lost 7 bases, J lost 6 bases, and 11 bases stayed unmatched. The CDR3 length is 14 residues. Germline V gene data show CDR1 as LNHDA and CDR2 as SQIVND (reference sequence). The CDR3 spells CASKGTHLAGEQYF. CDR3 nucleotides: TGTGCCAGTAAAGGTACCCACCTAGCGGGCGAGCAGTACTTC.

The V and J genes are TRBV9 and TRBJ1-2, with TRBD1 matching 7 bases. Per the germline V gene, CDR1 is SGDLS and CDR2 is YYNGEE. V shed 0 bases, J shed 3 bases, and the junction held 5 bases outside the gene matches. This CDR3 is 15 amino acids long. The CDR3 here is CASSVDPGTDYGYTF. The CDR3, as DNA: TGTGCCAGCAGCGTAGACCCCGGGACAGACTATGGCTACACCTTC.

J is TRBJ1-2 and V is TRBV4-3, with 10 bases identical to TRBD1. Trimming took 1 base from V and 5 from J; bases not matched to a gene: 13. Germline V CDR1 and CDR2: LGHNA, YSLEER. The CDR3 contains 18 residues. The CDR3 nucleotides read TGCGCCAGCAGCCAAGGGGCCGGGACAGGGGCGACTATGTATGGCTACACCTTC. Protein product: CASSQGAGTGATMYGYTF.

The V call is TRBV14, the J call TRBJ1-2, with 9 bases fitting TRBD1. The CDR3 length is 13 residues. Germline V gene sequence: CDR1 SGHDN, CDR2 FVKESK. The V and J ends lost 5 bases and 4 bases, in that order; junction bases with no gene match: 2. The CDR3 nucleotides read TGTGCCAGCAGCGACAGGGGGTCCTATGGCTACACCTTC. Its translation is CASSDRGSYGYTF.

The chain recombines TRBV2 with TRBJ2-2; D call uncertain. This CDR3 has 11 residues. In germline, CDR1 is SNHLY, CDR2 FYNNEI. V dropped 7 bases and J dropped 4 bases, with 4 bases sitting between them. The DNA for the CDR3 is TGTGCCAGCACCAGCACCGGGGAGCTGTTTTTT. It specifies CASTSTGELFF. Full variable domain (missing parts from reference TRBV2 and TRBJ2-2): EPEVTQTPSHQVTQMGQEVILRCVPISNHLYFYWYRQILGQKVEFLVSFYNNEISEKSEIFDDQFSVERPDGSNFTLKIRSTKLEDSAMYFCASTSTGELFFGEGSRLTVL.